These 10 T cell receptor beta chains share one sample of origin, sequenced in a study of cytomegalovirus exposure and HLA in healthy donors (dated by TCRdb to the late 2010s). Receptor libraries were prepared by the immunoSEQ multiplex PCR assay. A mixture of 60 forward primers for TCR Vbeta segments and 13 reverse primers for TCR Jbeta segments was used in the multiplex PCR. TCRdb obtained this table from immuneACCESS and retained in-frame rearrangements with V and J assigned. These tables miss some clones; where compared with another copy, unresolved V genes account for less than half of the shortfall, and the remainder is unexplained. The sample includes more than 150,000 clones, with about 90% observed a single time. The ten largest clones represent less than 0.3% of the sample. Material for sequencing was PBMCs. These receptors all stem from a girl younger than two in good health and CMV-seronegative.

This clone was seen a single time. This chain joins TRBV27 and TRBJ2-3; possibly TRBD1 for D (6 bases). Germline lookup yields CDR1 MNHEY and CDR2 SMNVEV (reference sequence). V lost 6 bases and J 3 bases, leaving 13 bases between the germline ends. The CDR3 consists of 14 residues. The CDR3 protein is CASSYLTGTDTQYF. DNA of the CDR3: TGTGCCAGCAGCTACTTAACAGGGACAGATACGCAGTATTTT.

The chain combines TRBV5-1 with TRBJ2-7, with D unclear. The ends were cut back, 4 bases at V and 6 bases at J, with 11 bases in the middle. Germline lookup yields CDR1 SGHRS and CDR2 YFSETQ. The length of the CDR3 is 12 residues. CDR3 amino acids: CASSEERAEQYF. CDR3 bases: TGCGCCAGCAGCGAGGAGCGCGCCGAGCAGTACTTC. Full variable domain (missing parts from reference TRBV5-1 and TRBJ2-7): KAGVTQTPRYLIKTRGQQVTLSCSPISGHRSVSWYQQTPGQGLQFLFEYFSETQRNKGNFPGRFSGRQFSNSRSEMNVSTLELGDSALYLCASSEERAEQYFGPGTRLTVT.

The chain joins TRBV6-1 to TRBJ1-3; TRBD1 matches 7 bases. Per the germline V gene, CDR1 is MNHNS and CDR2 is SASEGT. The V segment lost 3 bases and the J segment 3 bases; nucleotides outside the gene matches: 8. The CDR3 contains 16 residues. This CDR3 reads CASSDRSRGIGNTIYF. The CDR3 nucleotides read TGTGCCAGCAGTGACCGGAGCAGGGGGATTGGAAACACCATATATTTT.

The J gene is TRBJ2-5, the V gene TRBV4-3; 8 positions agree with TRBD1. CDR3 length equals 16 residues. CDR1 is LGHNA and CDR2 is YSLEER in the germline V gene. V shed 0 bases, J shed 1 base, and the junction held 4 bases outside the gene matches. In DNA, the CDR3 is TGCGCCAGCAGCCAAGAACCCGGGACAGGCCAAGAGACCCAGTACTTC. This gives the protein CASSQEPGTGQETQYF.

This chain links TRBV4-1 with TRBJ2-7; a weak D match, TRBD2 (6 bases). This CDR3 spans 15 amino acids. CDR1 is MGHRA and CDR2 is YSYEKL in the germline V gene. Between the trimmed V and J ends, which lost 3 bases and 1 base, there was a span of 13 bases. The DNA of the CDR3 is TGCGCCAGCAGCCAGACTGGGACTCTTTCCTACGAGCAGTACTTC. Translated: CASSQTGTLSYEQYF.

The V gene is TRBV6-5, the J gene TRBJ2-7; 9 bases line up with TRBD1. The CDR3 covers 16 residues. Germline V gene sequence: CDR1 MNHEY, CDR2 SVGAGI. Unmatched junction bases numbered 8, after V lost 2 bases and J lost 3 bases. CDR3 sequence reads: CASSYRPGQGFYEQYF. The DNA for the CDR3 is TGTGCCAGCAGTTACCGGCCCGGACAGGGGTTCTACGAGCAGTACTTC.

This sequence joins TRBV7-6 and TRBJ2-7; D gene unclear. Deletions cut 1 base from V and 4 bases from J, with 14 bases between. From germline, CDR1 is SGHVS and CDR2 FNYEAQ. This CDR3 has 15 residues. The CDR3: CASSLGPSSVYEQYF. Written as DNA, the CDR3 is TGTGCCAGCAGCTTAGGGCCTTCGTCCGTTTACGAGCAGTACTTC.

The V call is TRBV10-3, the J call TRBJ2-2; TRBD2 agrees at 8 bases. The CDR3 loop spans 15 amino acids. Germline V gene sequence: CDR1 ENHRY, CDR2 SYGVKD. V was clipped by 5 bases and J by 2 bases; unmatched bases: 4. In DNA, the CDR3 is TGTGCCATCAGTTCAAGCGGGAGTAACACCGGGGAGCTGTTTTTT. This codes for CAISSSGSNTGELFF.

The rearrangement joins TRBV7-2 to TRBJ2-7, with 7 bases that match TRBD2. V lost 5 bases, J lost 0 bases, and 10 bases stayed unmatched. The CDR3 has 16 residues. Germline CDR1 reads SGHTA; CDR2 reads FQGNSA. The CDR3 coding sequence is TGTGCCAGCAGCGGACGACGTAGCGGGCTCTCCTACGAGCAGTACTTC. Its translation: CASSGRRSGLSYEQYF. The full variable domain, its missing parts supplied by reference TRBV7-2 and TRBJ2-7, is GAGVSQSPSNKVTEKGKDVELRCDPISGHTALYWYRQSLGQGLEFLIYFQGNSAPDKSGLPSDRFSAERTGGSVSTLTIQRTQQEDSAVYLCASSGRRSGLSYEQYFGPGTRLTVT.

V is TRBV27 and J is TRBJ1-4; 11 bases map to TRBD1. Germline CDR1 and CDR2: MNHEY and SMNVEV (reference sequence). V lost 5 bases and J lost 7; bases outside the gene matches: 15. There are 18 residues in the CDR3. The CDR3 protein is CASSQTGTGGIRAEKLFF. The DNA for the CDR3 is TGTGCCAGCAGTCAAACCGGGACAGGGGGTATTCGGGCTGAAAAACTGTTTTTT.